A selection of T cell receptor beta chains follows, all from one sample in a study of cytomegalovirus exposure and HLA in healthy donors. The data were produced by immunoSEQ multiplex PCR, yet TCRdb's version contains in-frame clones alone and is incomplete. The profile shows roughly 95,000 clones, 60% to 85% of them singletons. Sequencing was carried out using PBMCs. The receptor set was obtained from a young man in good health and CMV-seropositive. CDR3s include the opening cysteine and the closing phenylalanine or tryptophan. The D gene is left open where the match is weak. Size tells how often a clone was seen (once, few, many) or the class of an expanded clone, and some rows leave it out.

CDR3 protein	CDR3 DNA	D gene	V gene	clone size	J gene
CASRQGVTNTEAFF	TGCGCCAGCAGACAGGGTGTCACGAACACTGAAGCTTTCTTT	-	TRBV5-1	-	TRBJ1-1
CASSVDTGGLLTF	TGTGCCAGCAGCGTAGACACAGGGGGACTCCTGACTTTC	TRBD1	TRBV9	-	TRBJ2-6
CASSLSGTNDYTF	TGTGCCAGCAGTTTAAGTGGGACTAATGACTACACCTTC	-	TRBV27	-	TRBJ1-2
CASTSQGNEQFF	TGTGCCAGTACCTCACAGGGGAATGAGCAGTTCTTC	TRBD1	TRBV19	-	TRBJ2-1
CASSRDRGYGYTF	TGTGCCAGCAGCCGGGACAGGGGCTATGGCTACACCTTC	TRBD1	TRBV25-1	-	TRBJ1-2
CASSPKAGGLENTEAFF	TGCGCCAGCAGCCCGAAGGCAGGGGGCTTAGAGAACACTGAAGCTTTCTTT	TRBD1	TRBV5-1	-	TRBJ1-1
CASSTTGGDEQFF	TGTGCCAGTAGTACGACAGGGGGCGATGAGCAGTTCTTC	TRBD1	TRBV19	-	TRBJ2-1
CASSRLAGSTDTQYF	TGCGCCAGCAGCCGACTAGCGGGTAGCACAGATACGCAGTATTTT	TRBD2	TRBV5-1	-	TRBJ2-3
CAWSVPLAGTDTQYF	TGTGCCTGGAGTGTACCACTAGCGGGCACAGATACGCAGTATTTT	TRBD2	TRBV30	-	TRBJ2-3
CASTPSWANTEAFF	TGTGCCAGTACGCCAAGTTGGGCTAACACTGAAGCTTTCTTT	-	TRBV19	-	TRBJ1-1
CASHGGPQYNEKLFF	TGTGCCAGCCACGGTGGGCCTCAGTACAATGAAAAACTGTTTTTT	-	TRBV6-5	-	TRBJ1-4
CASLEETQYF	TGTGCCAGCTTGGAGGAGACCCAGTACTTC	-	TRBV2	-	TRBJ2-5
CASSQGTPNEQFF	TGCGCCAGCAGCCAAGGGACTCCCAATGAGCAGTTCTTC	-	TRBV4-1	-	TRBJ2-1
CASSNYGENSPLHF	TGTGCCAGCAGCAACTACGGGGAAAATTCACCCCTCCACTTT	-	TRBV7-9	once	TRBJ1-6
CASSPPGGLGEKLFF	TGTGCCAGCAGTCCCCCAGGGGGATTAGGGGAAAAACTGTTTTTT	TRBD1	TRBV28	-	TRBJ1-4
CGGGVGGANVLTF	TGTGGGGGGGGTGTTGGTGGGGCCAACGTCCTGACTTTC	TRBD2	TRBV30	once	TRBJ2-6
CASRDGVYEQYF	TGTGCCAGCAGAGACGGGGTCTACGAGCAGTACTTC	-	TRBV27	-	TRBJ2-7
CASSSPGTGGHYGYTF	TGTGCCAGCAGCTCTCCCGGGACAGGGGGCCACTATGGCTACACCTTC	TRBD1	TRBV5-6	-	TRBJ1-2
CAWSAGKGAREKLFF	TGTGCCTGGAGCGCCGGGAAGGGGGCGCGGGAAAAACTGTTTTTT	TRBD1	TRBV30	-	TRBJ1-4
CASSRSTGTASTGELFF	TGCGCCAGCAGCCGATCAACCGGGACAGCCAGCACCGGGGAGCTGTTTTTT	TRBD1	TRBV5-1	-	TRBJ2-2
CASRHTGRGAEAFF	TGTGCCAGCAGACATACAGGGCGTGGGGCTGAAGCTTTCTTT	-	TRBV28	-	TRBJ1-1
CASSDGHLRGSIYF	TGTGCCAGCAGTGACGGTCATTTGAGAGGCTCCATATATTTT	-	TRBV6-1	-	TRBJ1-3
CSVGGSSNQPRHF	TGCAGCGTTGGAGGCAGTAGCAATCAGCCCCGGCATTTT	-	TRBV29-1	-	TRBJ1-5
CASSFGWEQFF	TGTGCCAGCAGTTTCGGGTGGGAGCAGTTCTTC	-	TRBV28	-	TRBJ2-1